These 8 T cell receptor beta chains were all obtained from the same sample, sequenced in a study of blood T cell repertoires in COVID-19. Method: immunoSEQ multiplex PCR; TCRdb's copy keeps in-frame clones and lacks some. The sample includes about 230,000 clones, more than 75% of them seen just once. The sample taken for sequencing was peripheral blood. All receptors come from a man aged 45-60 years with COVID-19, enrolled during active disease.

This clone has just a few counts. The rearrangement links TRBV28 to TRBJ1-2; a weak D match, TRBD1 (6 bases). V was pared by 6 bases and J by 4 bases, with 18 bases between. CDR3 length: 15 residues. The germline V gene has CDR1 MDHEN and CDR2 SYDVKM. The CDR3 DNA follows: TGTGCCAGCAGATCCCTTGGACAGCTGAGCTATGGCTACACCTTC. Its translation is CASRSLGQLSYGYTF.

This CDR3 reads CASSVRQEANYGYTF. The CDR3 bases are TGTGCCAGCTCGGTCCGACAGGAGGCTAACTATGGCTACACCTTC. The rearrangement links TRBV18 to TRBJ1-2, with D possibly being TRBD1 (6 bases). CDR1 and CDR2 (germline): KGHSH, LQKENI. This CDR3 comprises 15 residues. Trimming cost V 6 bases and J 0 bases, with 14 bases left between them.

This clone was counted between two and nine times. The V gene is TRBV2, the J gene TRBJ2-1, with a weak D call TRBD1 (6 bases). This CDR3 has 13 amino acids. Looked up from germline, CDR1 is SNHLY and CDR2 is FYNNEI. Trimming removed 8 bases from V and 9 bases from J, with 17 bases in between. CDR3 sequence (DNA): TGTGCCAGCCCCCGAATTAGGGGGTCTGAGCAGTTCTTC. Protein product: CASPRIRGSEQFF.

The genes are TRBV19 and TRBJ2-7, with 9 positions matching TRBD1. With 6 bases clipped from V and 3 bases from J, the junction kept 3 bases outside the gene matches. This CDR3 comprises 13 residues. Germline V gives CDR1 LNHDA, CDR2 SQIVND (reference sequence). CDR3 sequence (DNA): TGTGCCAGTAGGATGGGACAGGGCTACGAGCAGTACTTC. As protein: CASRMGQGYEQYF. Full variable domain (outside the CDR3, taken from reference TRBV19 and TRBJ2-7): DGGITQSPKYLFRKEGQNVTLSCEQNLNHDAMYWYRQDPGQGLRLIYYSQIVNDFQKGDIAEGYSVSREKKESFPLTVTSAQKNPTAFYLCASRMGQGYEQYFGPGTRLTVT.

The table lists this clone with a few counts. The genes are TRBV5-1 and TRBJ2-2; 10 positions agree with TRBD1. The CDR3 is 18 amino acids. The ends lost 1 base at V and 0 bases at J; junction bases unmatched: 6. Germline CDR1 SGHRS, CDR2 YFSETQ. Written as DNA, the CDR3 is TGCGCCAGCAGCTTGAGGGACAGGGGCTTTTCGAACACCGGGGAGCTGTTTTTT. This codes for CASSLRDRGFSNTGELFF.

The gene calls are TRBV30 and TRBJ1-2; D may be TRBD1 (6 bases). Deletions cut 3 bases from V and 4 bases from J, with 18 bases between. This CDR3 comprises 15 residues. Germline CDR1 and CDR2: GTSNPN and SVGIG (reference sequence). The CDR3 spells CAWSAGDPLVYGYTF. CDR3 nucleotides: TGTGCCTGGAGCGCAGGGGACCCCTTGGTCTATGGCTACACCTTC.

V usage is TRBV5-1 and J usage is TRBJ2-7, with 12 bases aligning to TRBD1. V lost 4 bases and J lost 3; bases outside the gene matches: 5. This CDR3 contains 15 residues. Germline values: CDR1 SGHRS, CDR2 YFSETQ. CDR3 loop: CASSAGQGALYEQYF. In DNA form, the CDR3 reads TGCGCCAGCAGCGCGGGACAGGGGGCCCTCTACGAGCAGTACTTC.

The chain uses TRBV15 and TRBJ2-5, with 7 bases identical to TRBD1. Germline V gene lookup returns CDR1 LNHNV and CDR2 YYDKDF (reference sequence). CDR3 length: 14 residues. J lost 4 bases, V lost 0 bases, and 2 bases had no gene match. The CDR3 DNA reads as TGTGCCACCAGCAGAGATAGGGACAGAGAGACCCAGTACTTC. It specifies CATSRDRDRETQYF.